The 22 T cell receptor beta chains below were found in one sample sequenced in a study of blood T cells in healthy people across ages. A sample-barcoded 5' primer and a J-beta primer mix were used in a second PCR of roughly 7 to 12 cycles. One entry per CDR3 protein, called by TCRdb with MiXCR from the 5' RACE reads. The sample holds roughly 1.7 million distinct CDR3 sequences, about 31% seen once. The sample taken for sequencing was blood. Every receptor here comes from a woman aged 25 to 39 in good health.

This clonotype was observed many times. The V gene is TRBV5-1, the J gene TRBJ1-5, with D unclear. The germline V and J ends were trimmed by 1 base and 3 bases, with 14 bases remaining between them. The CDR3 loop spans 16 amino acids. Germline V gene lookup returns CDR1 SGHRS and CDR2 YFSETQ. CDR3 in amino acids: CASSLKVRGHNQPQHF. CDR3 bases: TGCGCCAGCAGCTTGAAGGTTAGAGGTCACAATCAGCCCCAGCATTTT.

V usage is TRBV28 and J usage is TRBJ2-3; possible D gene TRBD1, 5 bases. The CDR3 covers 16 residues. CDR1 and CDR2 from the germline V gene are MDHEN and SYDVKM. Trimming cost V 5 bases and J 2 bases, with 17 bases left between them. DNA of the CDR3: TGTGCCAGCAGTCCCTATCAGGGAATGGTCACAGATACGCAGTATTTT. The encoded protein is CASSPYQGMVTDTQYF.

This clonotype was counted a few times. V is TRBV4-1 and J is TRBJ2-5; TRBD1 matches 7 bases. Germline-derived CDR1 and CDR2 are MGHRA and YSYEKL. The CDR3 runs to 15 residues. With 6 bases clipped from V and 2 bases from J, the junction kept 9 bases outside the gene matches. CDR3 loop: CASRSRGLGQETQYF. Here the CDR3 DNA reads TGCGCCAGCAGATCGAGGGGGCTGGGACAAGAGACCCAGTACTTC.

This clonotype was observed a handful of times. The chain combines TRBV29-1 with TRBJ2-1, with 7 bases matching TRBD1. Germline V gives CDR1 SQVTM, CDR2 ANQGSEA. This CDR3 comprises 12 residues. The V gene end was trimmed by 7 bases and the J gene end by 14 bases; junction bases not matched to a gene: 14. CDR3 bases: TGCAGCGGATACGAAAACCGGGACAGAGAGTTCTTC. Protein sequence: CSGYENRDREFF.

This chain joins TRBV5-1 and TRBJ2-5, with TRBD2 identical over 12 bases. Germline V gene lookup returns CDR1 SGHRS and CDR2 YFSETQ. CDR3 length equals 16 residues. V dropped 4 bases and J dropped 3; count of bases not matched to a gene: 7. CDR3: CASSPGTSGFKETQYF. DNA of the CDR3: TGCGCCAGCAGCCCCGGGACTAGCGGGTTTAAAGAGACCCAGTACTTC. Supplemented by reference TRBV5-1 and TRBJ2-5, the full variable domain reads KAGVTQTPRYLIKTRGQQVTLSCSPISGHRSVSWYQQTPGQGLQFLFEYFSETQRNKGNFPGRFSGRQFSNSRSEMNVSTLELGDSALYLCASSPGTSGFKETQYFGPGTRLLVL.

The V call is TRBV6-5, the J call TRBJ2-3; 11 bases line up with TRBD2. The CDR3 runs to 15 residues. Germline V CDR1 and CDR2: MNHEY, SVGAGI. Trimming at V came to 6 bases and at J to 4 bases, leaving 6 bases not matched to a gene. The CDR3 bases are TGTGCCAGCAGAACTAGCGGGAGTGGCGCAGATACGCAGTATTTT. The encoded protein is CASRTSGSGADTQYF.

The chain combines TRBV5-1 with TRBJ2-1; 9 bases agree with TRBD2. V lost 0 bases and J lost 2; bases outside the gene matches: 3. Germline V gives CDR1 SGHRS, CDR2 YFSETQ. The CDR3 is made up of 16 amino acids. Here the CDR3 reads CASSLDVAGAYNEQFF. CDR3 DNA: TGCGCCAGCAGCTTGGATGTAGCGGGAGCCTACAATGAGCAGTTCTTC.

Remarks on this clonotype: Being one base from a much bigger clone, this may be a read error. The chain joins TRBV4-1 to TRBJ2-1; the D is unclear. This CDR3 is 13 amino acids long. CDR1 and CDR2 from the germline V gene are MGHRA and YSYEKL. V was trimmed by 4 bases and J by 6 bases, leaving 10 bases between them. DNA for the CDR3: TGCGCCAGCAGCCGTGACCACTGCAATGAGCAGTTCTTC. Translated: CASSRDHCNEQFF.

This clonotype was found many times. This chain connects TRBV10-3 to TRBJ2-5; 9 positions agree with TRBD1. This CDR3 has 15 residues. Trimming cost V 10 bases and J 5 bases; bases outside gene matches: 14. Germline CDR1 is ENHRY and CDR2 is SYGVKD. CDR3 loop: CATASGQGGLETQYF. In nucleotides, the CDR3 is TGTGCCACCGCGTCGGGACAGGGAGGGTTGGAGACCCAGTACTTC.

This chain joins TRBV20-1 and TRBJ1-2, with TRBD1 matching over 10 bases. This CDR3 is built from 16 residues. V gave up 3 bases and J gave up 4 bases; unmatched junction bases: 11. In germline, CDR1 is DFQATT, CDR2 SNEGSKA (reference sequence). The CDR3 DNA sequence: TGCAGTGCTAGTCCCTCAAGACAGGGGGCCAGCTATGGCTACACCTTC. Protein: CSASPSRQGASYGYTF.

The table lists this clonotype with a few counts. The chain combines TRBV4-1 with TRBJ1-1, with TRBD1 matching over 11 bases. V was pared by 0 bases and J by 5 bases, with 5 bases of the junction left unmatched. This CDR3 region has 16 residues. Germline CDR1 is MGHRA and CDR2 is YSYEKL. The CDR3 reads CASSQDGQGASTEAFF. The CDR3 bases are TGCGCCAGCAGCCAAGATGGACAGGGGGCGTCAACTGAAGCTTTCTTT.

This clonotype turned up a few times. The rearrangement links TRBV10-1 to TRBJ2-3; TRBD1 is a possible D gene (6 bases). Germline-derived CDR1 and CDR2 are WNHNN and SYGVQD (reference sequence). V shed 0 bases and J shed 1 base, with 14 bases lying between them. This CDR3 comprises 17 residues. As DNA, the CDR3 is TGCGCCAGCAGTGAGTCCCCCCAGGGGAGCGGCACAGATACGCAGTATTTT. Amino acids: CASSESPQGSGTDTQYF.

J is TRBJ2-3 and V is TRBV9; D might be TRBD1 or TRBD2, each matching 6 bases. The germline V gene has CDR1 SGDLS and CDR2 YYNGEE. The V end was cut by 5 bases, the J end by 2 bases, with 12 bases between. The CDR3 sequence is 14 residues long. The CDR3 DNA follows: TGTGCCAGCAGAGCTTCGGGGGCCACAGATACGCAGTATTTT. It encodes CASRASGATDTQYF.

V and J are TRBV7-9 and TRBJ2-6, with a tentative D call TRBD2 (5 bases). Germline assignment: CDR1 SEHNR and CDR2 FQNEAQ (reference sequence). The CDR3 is 16 residues long. The V end was cut by 1 base, the J end by 2 bases, with 9 bases between. The CDR3 DNA reads as TGTGCCAGCAGCTTAGATAGGAGGCCTGGGGCCAACGTCCTGACTTTC. Translation gives CASSLDRRPGANVLTF.

The table lists this clonotype with many counts. The V and J genes are TRBV6-5 and TRBJ2-7, with 12 bases identical to TRBD2. The CDR3 runs to 15 residues. Trimming removed 6 bases from V and 4 bases from J; junction bases left unmatched: 7. Germline-derived CDR1 and CDR2 are MNHEY and SVGAGI. DNA for the CDR3: TGTGCCAGCAGCGCCGGGACTAGCGGGTTGTACGAGCAGTACTTC. It codes for CASSAGTSGLYEQYF.

There are many counts of this clonotype. V and J are TRBV2 and TRBJ2-5, with TRBD2 identical over 9 bases. The CDR3 loop spans 13 amino acids. The germline V gene has CDR1 SNHLY and CDR2 FYNNEI. V shed 4 bases, J shed 4 bases, and the junction held 1 base outside the gene matches. The CDR3 loop reads CASSGREGETQYF. The CDR3 DNA sequence: TGTGCCAGCAGTGGGCGGGAGGGAGAGACCCAGTACTTC.

V is TRBV11-2 and J is TRBJ2-5; D is unclear. Trimming stripped 0 bases from V and 1 base from J, with 9 bases between. The CDR3 runs to 15 residues. Germline V gene lookup returns CDR1 SGHAT and CDR2 FQNNGV. Written as DNA, the CDR3 is TGTGCCAGCAGCTTAGATAGGTGGCCCCAAGAGACCCAGTACTTC. Translating gives CASSLDRWPQETQYF.

The CDR3 DNA is TGTGCCAGCAGCGGCCGGACAGCCCATCTCTATGGCTACACCTTC. Protein product: CASSGRTAHLYGYTF. The chain uses TRBV7-2 and TRBJ1-2; the D gene is possibly TRBD1 (6 bases). Trimming cost V 5 bases and J 4 bases, with 17 bases left between them. Looked up from germline, CDR1 is SGHTA and CDR2 is FQGNSA. CDR3 size: 15 residues.

This clonotype has only a few counts. V is TRBV7-2 and J is TRBJ1-6, with D perhaps matching TRBD1 (6 bases). V was trimmed by 5 bases and J by 8 bases, leaving 13 bases between them. This CDR3 is 14 amino acids long. CDR1 is SGHTA, CDR2 FQGNSA, per germline. The CDR3 bases are TGTGCCAGCAGCCCCAGGGGAAAGGATTCACCCCTCCACTTT. This codes for CASSPRGKDSPLHF. The full variable domain, with the rest looked up from reference TRBV7-2 and TRBJ1-6, is GAGVSQSPSNKVTEKGKDVELRCDPISGHTALYWYRQSLGQGLEFLIYFQGNSAPDKSGLPSDRFSAERTGGSVSTLTIQRTQQEDSAVYLCASSPRGKDSPLHFGNGTRLTVT.

The chain carries TRBV7-9 and TRBJ1-4; 7 bases align to TRBD1. CDR1 and CDR2 from the germline V gene are SEHNR and FQNEAQ (reference sequence). This CDR3 comprises 14 residues. The V segment lost 6 bases and the J segment 6 bases; nucleotides outside the gene matches: 7. The CDR3 loop reads CASRTGTEDEKLFF. CDR3 DNA: TGTGCCAGCAGAACCGGGACAGAAGATGAAAAACTGTTTTTT.

CDR3 sequence reads: CASSLSWTGGSGYTF. DNA for the CDR3: TGTGCCAGCAGTTTATCCTGGACAGGGGGCTCTGGCTACACCTTC. The chain couples TRBV6-2 or TRBV6-3 to TRBJ1-2; TRBD1 agrees at 11 bases. With 4 bases clipped from V and 7 bases from J, the junction kept 8 bases outside the gene matches. CDR1 is MNHEY and CDR2 is SVGEGT in the germline V gene. This CDR3 region has 15 residues.

The DNA of the CDR3 is TGTGCCACCAGCACTCCCTCGCGACTAGCGGGCCCTAGCACAGATACGCAGTATTTT. Amino acid sequence: CATSTPSRLAGPSTDTQYF. The chain employs TRBV15 and TRBJ2-3; 10 bases are a match to TRBD2. Germline V gene lookup returns CDR1 LNHNV and CDR2 YYDKDF (reference sequence). The V segment lost 4 bases and the J segment 0 bases; nucleotides outside the gene matches: 13. The CDR3 covers 19 residues.